A selection of T cell receptor beta chains follows, all from one sample in a study of Ad26.COV2.S vaccination and SARS-CoV-2 variants. TCRdb keeps only in-frame clones here, not all; method: immunoSEQ multiplex PCR. The sample holds 180,000 or so clones, roughly 85% seen once. The sequencing here drew on peripheral blood, taken after recovery from COVID-19. The source of these receptors is a human donor who had recovered from COVID-19. Both conserved end residues are part of each CDR3. D genes are given only for firm matches. The size entry is marked missing in some rows and otherwise reads once, few, many or a size class.

14	-	TRBJ1-2	few	TRBV25-1	TGTGCCAGCAGTGACGTAGGGCCCGGTGTTGGCTACACCTTC	CASSDVGPGVGYTF
14	-	TRBJ1-5	-	TRBV5-8	TGTGCCAGCAGCCCAGGGCCCCCCCTATGGCCCCAGCATTTT	CASSPGPPLWPQHF
15	TRBD2	TRBJ2-7	-	TRBV5-1	TGCGCCAGCAGCTTGGAGACGGGAGGGCCCTACGAGCAGTACTTC	CASSLETGGPYEQYF
18	TRBD2	TRBJ2-1	-	TRBV4-2	TGTGCCAGCAGCCAAGGGGGACTAGCGGGACGGGCGTGGAATGAGCAGTTCTTC	CASSQGGLAGRAWNEQFF
16	-	TRBJ2-1	-	TRBV5-4	TGTGCCAGCAGCTTGGTAGGACGGGGCTCCTACAATGAGCAGTTCTTC	CASSLVGRGSYNEQFF
14	-	TRBJ2-7	once	TRBV29-1	TGCAGCGTCAGGGGTGGGGACTACCCCTACGAGCAGTACTTC	CSVRGGDYPYEQYF
15	TRBD2	TRBJ2-7	-	TRBV4-1	TGCGCCAGCAGCCAAGTAGCGGGACCTACCTACGAGCAGTACTTC	CASSQVAGPTYEQYF
12	TRBD2	TRBJ2-1	-	TRBV5-4	TGTGCCAGCAGCCCAAGCTCGGGACTAGAGTTCTTC	CASSPSSGLEFF
15	TRBD1	TRBJ2-7	-	TRBV14	TGTGCCAGCAGCCAAGAAGGGACAGGTCTCCACGAGCAGTACTTC	CASSQEGTGLHEQYF
14	TRBD2	TRBJ2-3	-	TRBV11-2	TGTGCCAGCAGCCTAGCGGGGACCACAGATACGCAGTATTTT	CASSLAGTTDTQYF
11	-	TRBJ1-1	once	TRBV6-5	TGTGCCAGCAATCGGGGAGGTGAAGCTTTCTTT	CASNRGGEAFF
19	TRBD1	TRBJ2-2	-	TRBV11-3	TGTGCCAGCAGCCCTAGAATTTCCGGGACAGGGTTGAACACCGGGGAGCTGTTTTTT	CASSPRISGTGLNTGELFF
14	-	TRBJ2-1	-	TRBV27	TGTGCCAGCAGTATTAACAGAGCCTACAATGAGCAGTTCTTC	CASSINRAYNEQFF
15	-	TRBJ2-5	-	TRBV15	TGTGCCACCAGCAGAGAGCCCCATAGCCAAGAGACCCAGTACTTC	CATSREPHSQETQYF
12	-	TRBJ2-3	few	TRBV9	TGTGCCAGCAGCGTAGACTCGGTTACGCAGTATTTT	CASSVDSVTQYF
16	TRBD2	TRBJ2-7	-	TRBV11-2	TGTGCCAGCAGCTTGATAGGTCGGGGGGGACCCTACGAGCAGTACTTC	CASSLIGRGGPYEQYF
14	-	TRBJ2-1	-	TRBV6-6	TGTGCCAGCACCAAGAGGCAGATCGGCAATGAGCAGTTCTTC	CASTKRQIGNEQFF
12	-	TRBJ1-5	-	TRBV3-1/TRBV3-2	TGTGCCAGCAGCCAAGGGCGACAGCCCCAGCATTTT	CASSQGRQPQHF
16	-	TRBJ2-5	-	TRBV4-1	TGCGCCAGCAGCCTTGGAGCGGGTCAGGGTCGGGAGACCCAGTACTTC	CASSLGAGQGRETQYF
12	-	TRBJ2-7	-	TRBV6-5	TGTGCCAGCAGTCCGGATCTCCACGAGCAGTACTTC	CASSPDLHEQYF
15	TRBD1	TRBJ2-1	-	TRBV18	TGTGCCAGCTCAACCGGCGGGACAGGGAGCAATGAGCAGTTCTTC	CASSTGGTGSNEQFF
14	-	TRBJ2-7	-	TRBV7-2	TGTGCCAGCAGCCCTCTCGGGGGAGGCTACGAGCAGTACTTC	CASSPLGGGYEQYF
16	TRBD2	TRBJ2-1	-	TRBV4-1	TGCGCCAGCAGCCAAGAAGGGCGACTAGCTTACAATGAGCAGTTCTTC	CASSQEGRLAYNEQFF
14	-	TRBJ2-7	-	TRBV11-2	TGTGCCAGCAGCGCCCCGGGAGTCCCTTACGAGCAGTACTTC	CASSAPGVPYEQYF
15	TRBD1	TRBJ1-6	few	TRBV6-1	TGTGCCAGCAGTGAACACGGACAGGTTTCGTCACCCCTCCACTTT	CASSEHGQVSSPLHF
12	TRBD1	TRBJ1-2	many	TRBV19	TGTGCCAGTAGTCGACAGGGGCATGGCTACACCTTC	CASSRQGHGYTF
15	-	TRBJ1-6	few	TRBV27	TGTGCCAGCAGTTTCTCTACAGGGTTTAATTCACCCCTCCACTTT	CASSFSTGFNSPLHF
16	TRBD1	TRBJ2-1	-	TRBV27	TGTGCCAGCAAGGACAGGGGGCAAATGTCCTACAATGAGCAGTTCTTC	CASKDRGQMSYNEQFF
14	-	TRBJ1-6	once	TRBV11-2	TGTGCCAGCAGCGCCGGGACACGGTCCCAGGCCCTCCACTTT	CASSAGTRSQALHF
12	TRBD1	TRBJ2-7	once	TRBV29-1	TGCAGCGTTTGGGACAGGAGCTACGAGCAGTACTTC	CSVWDRSYEQYF
17	TRBD2	TRBJ2-1	-	TRBV14	TGTGCCAGCAGCCCCTCGGGGAGCGGGAGCTCCTACAATGAGCAGTTCTTC	CASSPSGSGSSYNEQFF
13	-	TRBJ2-3	few	TRBV7-2	TGTGCCAGCAGCTTAGTTCCCACAGATACGCAGTATTTT	CASSLVPTDTQYF
16	TRBD1	TRBJ2-7	-	TRBV6-4	TGTGCCAGCAGTGATGGACCAAGGACAGGGTACTACGAGCAGTACTTC	CASSDGPRTGYYEQYF
15	TRBD2	TRBJ2-7	-	TRBV5-1	TGCGCCAGCAGCCTCGGCGGGGGGCCCGAAAGTGAGCAGTACTTC	CASSLGGGPESEQYF
13	-	TRBJ2-2	-	TRBV18	TGTGCCAGCTCACCACCAATCCAGACGGACTTAAAGTTT	CASSPPIQTDLKF
15	TRBD2	TRBJ2-7	-	TRBV14	TGTGCCAGCTCCTTATTAGCGGGGGCCTTCTACGAGCAGTACTTC	CASSLLAGAFYEQYF
15	TRBD2	TRBJ2-3	-	TRBV3-1/TRBV3-2	TGTGCCAGCAGCCAAAGGACTAGCGGGGAGGATACGCAGTATTTT	CASSQRTSGEDTQYF
16	-	TRBJ2-1	-	TRBV4-2	TGTGCCAGCAGCCAAGGTAGCAGGGTTAGGAACAATGAGCAGTTCTTC	CASSQGSRVRNNEQFF
16	TRBD2	TRBJ2-3	-	TRBV5-6	TGTGCCAGCAGCTTGGTAGCGGGAGTAGGGACAGATACGCAGTATTTT	CASSLVAGVGTDTQYF
12	-	TRBJ2-3	-	TRBV6-1	TGTGCCAGCAGCGAAGATACAGATACGCAGTATTTT	CASSEDTDTQYF
14	TRBD1	TRBJ1-4	-	TRBV5-1	TGCGCCAGCAGCTTGGACAGGGGCAATGAAAAACTGTTTTTT	CASSLDRGNEKLFF
14	-	TRBJ2-2	once	TRBV9	TGTGCCAGCAGCGTACCGGCGGGCACCGGGGAGCTGTTTTTT	CASSVPAGTGELFF
16	-	TRBJ2-3	-	TRBV7-9	TGTGCCAGCAGCCCTACCCCCCTAGGTGGCACAGATACGCAGTATTTT	CASSPTPLGGTDTQYF
15	TRBD2	TRBJ2-2	-	TRBV6-4	TGTGCCAGCAGCGCCGGGACTAGCCACACCGGGGAGCTGTTTTTT	CASSAGTSHTGELFF
17	TRBD2	TRBJ2-1	-	TRBV7-9	TGTGCCAGCAGCCCAGGACTAGCGGGAGGGAGGTACAATGAGCAGTTCTTC	CASSPGLAGGRYNEQFF
18	TRBD2	TRBJ2-2	-	TRBV4-2	TGTGCCAGCAGCCAAGATTTGAAAGCGGGGGGCCACACCGGGGAGCTGTTTTTT	CASSQDLKAGGHTGELFF